This TCR beta chain is from a study of OX40 agonist ivuxolimab in advanced cancers. Study as a whole: People who had prior anti-PD-1, anti-PD-L1 or anti-CTLA-4 therapy could take part, and less than 50% had some. The study, taken as a whole, reports: At 0.1 to 3.0 mg/kg, clonal expansion of CD4+ and CD8+ blood T cells had occurred by week 6.

TCRdb's table, derived via immunoSEQ multiplex PCR, lists solely in-frame clones and lacks some. The table shows about 35,000 clones, with around 90% occurring only once. Turning to this clone: Its antigen is unknown.

CDR3 size: 14 residues. The germline V and J ends were trimmed by 3 bases and 3 bases, with 12 bases remaining between them. Germline-derived CDR1 and CDR2 are SGHDN and FVKESK. This material consisted of CD4+ or CD8+ T cells sorted from blood, taken in a trial of the OX40 agonist ivuxolimab. This sequence joins TRBV14 and TRBJ2-7; the D call may be TRBD1 or TRBD2 (6 bases each). The source is an adult with an advanced solid tumor such as melanoma, head and neck, liver or kidney cancer. DNA for the CDR3: TGTGCCAGCAGCCACCTTCGGGGGCACTACGAGCAGTACTTC. Translating gives CASSHLRGHYEQYF.